What follows are 3 T cell receptor beta chains derived from one specimen sequenced in a study of blood T cell repertoires in COVID-19. Repertoires were generated with immunoSEQ multiplex PCR, while TCRdb's copy carries only in-frame clones and drops some. This table holds about 36,000 clones, just under 85% found once. The sample comprised peripheral blood. Receptors were obtained from a man aged 50-60 years with active COVID-19.

The rearrangement links TRBV28 to TRBJ1-1, with TRBD1 identical over 8 bases. V was clipped by 6 bases and J by 4 bases; unmatched bases: 7. CDR3 length equals 14 residues. Germline CDR1 reads MDHEN; CDR2 reads SYDVKM. The CDR3 bases are TGTGCCAGCAGGGCAGGGGGCGCCGGCACTGAAGCTTTCTTT. Its translation is CASRAGGAGTEAFF.

The chain employs TRBV3-1 (or the pseudogene TRBV3-2) and TRBJ2-3; 7 nucleotides agree with TRBD1. This CDR3 contains 14 residues. Trimming took 4 bases from V and 1 from J; bases not matched to a gene: 2. The germline V gene has CDR1 LGHDT and CDR2 YNNKEL (reference sequence). In nucleotides, the CDR3 is TGTGCCAGCAGCCGAGACAGGGGCACAGATACGCAGTATTTT. Residues: CASSRDRGTDTQYF.

This chain links TRBV28 with TRBJ1-1; tentative D call: TRBD1 (6 bases). The CDR3 is 16 amino acids. Looked up from germline, CDR1 is MDHEN and CDR2 is SYDVKM. Trimming took off 2 bases at V and 6 bases at J, with 19 bases between the two ends. The CDR3 region has the DNA TGTGCCAGCAGTTTAGGGGGGGCTGCGGGCAGCGCTGAAGCTTTCTTT. Protein: CASSLGGAAGSAEAFF.